The 13 T cell receptor beta chains given below trace back to one sample, sequenced in a study of control samples from healthy donors and cancer patients (dated by TCRdb to 2018 to 2020). Library construction relied on the immunoSEQ multiplex PCR assay. The source is immuneACCESS, and TCRdb retained only in-frame sequences with V and J called. Part of the clones is not carried over; for the studies checked, unresolved V genes explain less than half of this, and the remainder is unexplained. This sample has over 150,000 clones in its table, and approximately 93% of those were observed once. Together, the top ten hold about 5.6% of the sample. The source material was blood. These receptors originate from a man aged 35 to 55 in good health.

The chain uses TRBV12-3 or TRBV12-4 and TRBJ1-2; D unclear. The CDR3 spans 12 residues. V was trimmed by 7 bases and J by 1 base, leaving 7 bases between them. The CDR3, as DNA: TGTGCCAGCACGTCGCTTAACTATGGCTACACCTTC. Its translation: CASTSLNYGYTF.

The V call is TRBV7-2, the J call TRBJ1-4; weak D call: TRBD1 (6 bases). Germline CDR1 and CDR2: SGHTA and FQGNSA. The V gene lost 5 bases and the J gene lost 0 bases, with 10 bases spanning the gap. CDR3 size: 15 residues. Here the CDR3 reads CASSLQGTTNEKLFF. DNA for the CDR3: TGTGCCAGCAGCCTACAGGGAACAACTAATGAAAAACTGTTTTTT.

The chain carries TRBV5-1 and TRBJ1-2; 7 nucleotides match TRBD1. CDR1 is SGHRS and CDR2 is YFSETQ in the germline V gene. The V segment lost 4 bases and the J segment 2 bases; nucleotides outside the gene matches: 8. The CDR3 sequence is 15 residues long. In nucleotides, the CDR3 is TGCGCCAGCAGCCTCCGGGACAGCTCAAACTATGGCTACACCTTC. Its translation is CASSLRDSSNYGYTF.

This clone was seen only a few times. This chain links TRBV11-2 with TRBJ1-2; TRBD1 is a possible D gene (6 bases). Germline CDR1 reads SGHAT; CDR2 reads FQNNGV. The CDR3 has 14 amino acids. Trimming pared 7 bases from V and 3 bases from J, leaving 15 bases between. The CDR3, as DNA: TGTGCCAGCACTCGGACAGCCGGCGACTATGGCTACACCTTC. Its protein product is CASTRTAGDYGYTF.

The CDR3 reads CAWSQGDGYQPQHF. Written as DNA, the CDR3 is TGTGCCTGGAGTCAGGGGGATGGGTATCAGCCCCAGCATTTT. The gene calls are TRBV30 and TRBJ1-5; 7 bases are shared with TRBD1. This CDR3 comprises 14 residues. V was clipped by 2 bases and J by 5 bases; unmatched bases: 6. Germline values: CDR1 GTSNPN, CDR2 SVGIG (reference sequence).

The rearrangement joins TRBV9 to TRBJ2-1; the D is unclear. CDR3 length: 15 amino acids. Germline V gene data show CDR1 as SGDLS and CDR2 as YYNGEE. V dropped 2 bases and J dropped 5 bases, with 14 bases sitting between them. The CDR3 reads CASSVGAPVNNEQFF. As DNA, the CDR3 is TGTGCCAGCAGCGTTGGAGCGCCCGTCAACAATGAGCAGTTCTTC.

The count of this clone is one. The chain recombines TRBV6-5 with TRBJ2-7; 10 bases align to TRBD1. The germline CDR1 and CDR2 sequences are MNHEY and SVGAGI. The CDR3 has 13 amino acids. Losses at the gene ends were 6 bases for V and 5 bases for J; bases not matched to a gene: 4. The CDR3 here is CASSPGQGNEQYF. CDR3 in DNA: TGTGCCAGCAGCCCGGGACAGGGGAACGAGCAGTACTTC.

A single count supports this clone. This chain links TRBV7-9 with TRBJ1-1, with D unclear. Trimming took off 2 bases at V and 0 bases at J, with 7 bases between the two ends. This CDR3 is built from 14 residues. The germline gives CDR1 SEHNR, CDR2 FQNEAQ (reference sequence). The CDR3 DNA sequence: TGTGCCAGCAGCTTAATTACAATGAACACTGAAGCTTTCTTT. Protein sequence: CASSLITMNTEAFF.

The chain couples TRBV5-8 to TRBJ1-1; possible D gene TRBD1, 5 bases. The germline V and J ends were trimmed by 4 bases and 5 bases, with 15 bases remaining between them. This CDR3 has 14 amino acids. From germline, CDR1 is SGHTS and CDR2 YDEGEE. CDR3 protein: CASSPRDPGTEAFF. CDR3 in DNA: TGTGCCAGCAGCCCCCGGGACCCAGGGACTGAAGCTTTCTTT.

The chain combines TRBV9 with TRBJ2-3; TRBD1 might be the D (7 bases). Looked up from germline, CDR1 is SGDLS and CDR2 is YYNGEE. The CDR3 is 18 residues long. V was trimmed by 4 bases and J by 2 bases, leaving 23 bases between them. CDR3 DNA: TGTGCCAGCAGCCCCCGCCAGGGGGGACGGACCTTCACAGATACGCAGTATTTT. Translated: CASSPRQGGRTFTDTQYF. Full variable domain (outside the CDR3, taken from reference TRBV9 and TRBJ2-3): DSGVTQTPKHLITATGQRVTLRCSPRSGDLSVYWYQQSLDQGLQFLIQYYNGEERAKGNILERFSAQQFPDLHSELNLSSLELGDSALYFCASSPRQGGRTFTDTQYFGPGTRLTVL.

This rearrangement joins TRBV6-5 to TRBJ1-1, with a weak D call TRBD1 (5 bases). V lost 2 bases and J 8 bases, leaving 6 bases between the germline ends. The CDR3 spans 11 residues. Per germline, CDR1 MNHEY and CDR2 SVGAGI. CDR3 nucleotide sequence: TGTGCCAGCAGTTACGGGGCAGAAGCTTTCTTT. Protein sequence: CASSYGAEAFF.

CDR3 nucleotides: TGCGCCAGCAAAGATGGGACGACGAACTATGGCTACACCTTC. Translation gives CASKDGTTNYGYTF. This chain joins TRBV5-1 and TRBJ1-2; maybe TRBD1 (5 bases). V lost 6 bases and J 2 bases, leaving 14 bases between the germline ends. CDR3 length: 14 residues. Germline lookup yields CDR1 SGHRS and CDR2 YFSETQ.

The CDR3 bases are TGTGCCAGCAGTGAATTTGCGGGGATTGGCTACACCTTC. Translating gives CASSEFAGIGYTF. This chain uses TRBV25-1 with TRBJ1-2; D is uncertain. Germline V gives CDR1 MGHDK, CDR2 SYGVNS. This CDR3 spans 13 amino acids. The V and J ends lost 1 base and 7 bases respectively, with 10 bases between them.